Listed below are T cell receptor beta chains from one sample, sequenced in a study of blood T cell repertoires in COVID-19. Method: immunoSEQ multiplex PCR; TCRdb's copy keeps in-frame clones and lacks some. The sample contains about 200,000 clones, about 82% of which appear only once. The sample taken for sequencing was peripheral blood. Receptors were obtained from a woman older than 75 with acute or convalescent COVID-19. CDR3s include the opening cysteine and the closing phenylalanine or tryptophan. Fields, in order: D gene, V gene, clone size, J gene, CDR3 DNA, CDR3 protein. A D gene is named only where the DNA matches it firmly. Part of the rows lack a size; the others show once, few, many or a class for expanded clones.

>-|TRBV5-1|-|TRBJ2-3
TGCGCCAGTCGAGGTTCATCCCTAGGCACAGATACGCAGTATTTT
CASRGSSLGTDTQYF
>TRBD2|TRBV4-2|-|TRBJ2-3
TGTGCCAGCAGCCAAGGGAGCGGGGGATCCACAGATACGCAGTATTTT
CASSQGSGGSTDTQYF
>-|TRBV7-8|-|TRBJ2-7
TGTGCCAGCAGCTTAGCTGGGACAAACTACGAGCAGTACTTC
CASSLAGTNYEQYF
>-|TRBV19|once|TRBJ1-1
TGTGCCAGTAGTAGGAGCGGGACCGTGGCCTCGAACACTGAAGCTTTCTTT
CASSRSGTVASNTEAFF
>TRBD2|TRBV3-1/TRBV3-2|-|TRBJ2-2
TGTGCCAGCAGCCAAACGAGACTAGCGGTAGATAACACCGGGGAGCTGTTTTTT
CASSQTRLAVDNTGELFF
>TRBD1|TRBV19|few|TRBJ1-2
TGTGCCAGTAGTATCGTCGGGACAGGGGTCGAGTACGGCTACACCTTC
CASSIVGTGVEYGYTF
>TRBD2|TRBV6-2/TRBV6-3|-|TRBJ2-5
TGTGCCAGCAGTCACCCGGGACTAGCGGGTCAAGAGACCCAGTACTTC
CASSHPGLAGQETQYF
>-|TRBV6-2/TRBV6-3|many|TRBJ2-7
TGTGCCAGCAGTTACTCGTACTACGAGCAGTACTTC
CASSYSYYEQYF
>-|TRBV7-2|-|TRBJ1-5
TGTGCCAGCAGCTCCACTGGGGGCGTTGGTCAGCCCCAGCATTTT
CASSSTGGVGQPQHF
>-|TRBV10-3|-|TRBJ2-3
TGTGCCGGCGCTGGCGGATCTAGCACAGATACGCAGTATTTT
CAGAGGSSTDTQYF
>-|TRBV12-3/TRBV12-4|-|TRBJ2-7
TGTGCCAGCAGTTTAGTAGGGGACTACGAGCAGTACTTC
CASSLVGDYEQYF
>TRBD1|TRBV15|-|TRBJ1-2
TGTGCCACCAGCAGACAGGGGGTAAGCGGCTACACCTTC
CATSRQGVSGYTF
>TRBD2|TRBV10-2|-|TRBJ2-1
TGCGCCAGCAGTGTCTCTAGCGGGAGTTATAATGAGCAGTTCTTC
CASSVSSGSYNEQFF
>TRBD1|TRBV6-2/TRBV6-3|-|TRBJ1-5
TGTGCCAGCAGTTACGCGCAGGGGGCGAATCAGCCCCAGCATTTT
CASSYAQGANQPQHF
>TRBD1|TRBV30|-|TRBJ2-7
TGTGCCTGCGAGGGACAGGTGAGCTCCTACGAGCAGTACTTC
CACEGQVSSYEQYF
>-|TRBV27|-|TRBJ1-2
TGTGCCAGCAGTTTATCGGGAAGGGAGACGTATGGCTACACCTTC
CASSLSGRETYGYTF
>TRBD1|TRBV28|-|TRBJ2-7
TGTGCCAGCTTGGCCGGGACAGGGGGCAGCTACGAGCAGTACTTC
CASLAGTGGSYEQYF
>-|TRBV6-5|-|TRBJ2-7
TGTGCCAGCAGCCCCGAGGCGGATTCCTACGAGCAGTACTTC
CASSPEADSYEQYF
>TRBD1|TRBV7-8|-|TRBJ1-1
TGTGCCAGCAGCTTACGAACAGGGGTCACTGAAGCTTTCTTT
CASSLRTGVTEAFF
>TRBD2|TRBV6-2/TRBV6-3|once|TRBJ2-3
TGTGCCAGCAGTAACCTAGCGGGAGCGCAGTATTTT
CASSNLAGAQYF
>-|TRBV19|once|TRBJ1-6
TGTGCCAGTAGTTCAGCCGGGACACCTAATTCACCCCTCCACTTT
CASSSAGTPNSPLHF
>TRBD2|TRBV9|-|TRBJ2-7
TGTGCCAGCAGTCCCCGAGCGGGGGCGTACGAGCAGTACTTC
CASSPRAGAYEQYF
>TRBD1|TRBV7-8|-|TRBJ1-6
TGTGCCAGCAGCGTGAGGGACAGAGCTTATAATTCACCCCTCCACTTT
CASSVRDRAYNSPLHF
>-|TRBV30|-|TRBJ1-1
TGTGCCTGGAGTGTACGGGTTCTGAACACTGAAGCTTTCTTT
CAWSVRVLNTEAFF
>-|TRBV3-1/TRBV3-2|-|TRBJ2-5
-
CASILAGGEETQYF